These 25 T cell receptor beta chains were all obtained from the same sample, sequenced in a study of cytomegalovirus exposure and HLA in healthy donors. The PCR was carried out with 60 Vbeta primers and 13 Jbeta primers. Assay: immunoSEQ multiplex PCR; the TCRdb copy retains only in-frame clones and omits some. The sample carries more than 95,000 clones, roughly 79% recorded once. The sequenced material came from PBMCs. The receptor set was obtained from a man in his 60s in good health and CMV-seropositive.

This clone was observed a handful of times. The genes are TRBV5-4 and TRBJ1-2; a weak D match, TRBD1 (5 bases). Germline values: CDR1 SGHNT, CDR2 YYREEE (reference sequence). The CDR3 loop spans 15 amino acids. V was trimmed by 0 bases and J by 8 bases, leaving 17 bases between them. This CDR3 reads CASSLDQGISGGYTF. The CDR3 bases are TGTGCCAGCAGCTTGGACCAGGGAATAAGTGGAGGCTACACCTTC.

This rearrangement joins TRBV6-1 to TRBJ2-1, with 8 bases fitting TRBD1. The CDR3 extends over 15 amino acids. V shed 9 bases, J shed 8 bases, and the junction held 15 bases outside the gene matches. Germline lookup yields CDR1 MNHNS and CDR2 SASEGT. Here the CDR3 DNA reads TGTGCCAGTAGAAAGAGACAGGGGTTGAGGGATGAGCAGTTCTTC. It is translated as CASRKRQGLRDEQFF.

The table lists this clone with a few counts. The chain is built from TRBV6-6 and TRBJ2-5, with D tentatively TRBD1 (6 bases). Germline lookup yields CDR1 MNHNY and CDR2 SVGAGI (reference sequence). V was pared by 5 bases and J by 4 bases, with 14 bases between. CDR3 length: 14 residues. CDR3 DNA sequence: TGTGCCAGCAGTCGACGGGACATCGGAGAGACCCAGTACTTC. Translated: CASSRRDIGETQYF.

The rearrangement uses TRBV6-4 and TRBJ1-6; 8 nucleotides align to TRBD1. With V trimmed by 6 bases and J by 7 bases, 2 bases remained unmatched. Germline values: CDR1 MRHNA, CDR2 SNTAGT. The CDR3 has 13 amino acids. CDR3: CASRGQANSPLHF. In nucleotides, the CDR3 is TGTGCCAGCAGGGGACAGGCAAATTCACCCCTCCACTTT.

J is TRBJ2-1 and V is TRBV7-2; 7 bases align to TRBD2. Germline assignment: CDR1 SGHTA and CDR2 FQGNSA. V lost 6 bases and J lost 4; bases outside the gene matches: 21. The CDR3 extends over 19 amino acids. The DNA for the CDR3 is TGTGCCAGCAGGGATGAGGGCCTAGGGAGGGCAGCTACTTACAATGAGCAGTTCTTC. As protein: CASRDEGLGRAATYNEQFF.

This chain connects TRBV15 to TRBJ1-2; D call uncertain. Per the germline V gene, CDR1 is LNHNV and CDR2 is YYDKDF (reference sequence). Deletions cut 5 bases from V and 2 bases from J, with 18 bases between. The CDR3 is made up of 16 amino acids. The DNA of the CDR3 is TGTGCCACCAGCTATCTTCGTACGCGGGGAAACTATGGCTACACCTTC. Translating gives CATSYLRTRGNYGYTF.

The rearrangement links TRBV28 to TRBJ2-3; D unclear. V gave up 2 bases and J gave up 5 bases, with 5 bases separating them. This CDR3 spans 12 amino acids. Germline lookup yields CDR1 MDHEN and CDR2 SYDVKM. The CDR3 loop is CASSLGGDTQYF. CDR3 bases: TGTGCCAGCAGTTTAGGCGGAGATACGCAGTATTTT.

V and J are TRBV29-1 and TRBJ1-1, with a possible D match to TRBD1 (5 bases). Trimming removed 6 bases from V and 5 bases from J, with 16 bases in between. The germline gives CDR1 SQVTM, CDR2 ANQGSEA. CDR3 length equals 13 residues. The chain's CDR3 is CSVAPLGQTEAFF. CDR3 coding DNA: TGCAGCGTCGCACCCCTGGGGCAAACTGAAGCTTTCTTT. Combining the CDR3 with reference TRBV29-1 and TRBJ1-1 gives the whole variable domain SAVISQKPSRDICQRGTSLTIQCQVDSQVTMMFWYRQQPGQSLTLIATANQGSEATYESGFVIDKFPISRPNLTFSTLTVSNMSPEDSSIYLCSVAPLGQTEAFFGQGTRLTVV.

The V and J genes are TRBV5-1 and TRBJ1-1; 7 bases line up with TRBD1. This CDR3 comprises 13 residues. Trimming removed 3 bases from V and 7 bases from J; junction bases left unmatched: 6. Germline lookup yields CDR1 SGHRS and CDR2 YFSETQ. CDR3 in DNA: TGCGCCAGCAGCTCCGGGACAGCTTATGAAGCTTTCTTT. Translated: CASSSGTAYEAFF.

This clone was seen only a few times. V gene TRBV9 combines with J gene TRBJ2-1; the match to TRBD2 covers 9 bases. V was pared by 4 bases and J by 3 bases, with 8 bases of the junction left unmatched. The CDR3 totals 16 residues. Germline CDR1 is SGDLS and CDR2 is YYNGEE. CDR3 protein: CASSLTGTSSYNEQFF. CDR3 DNA: TGTGCCAGCAGCTTGACCGGGACTAGCAGCTACAATGAGCAGTTCTTC.

The J gene is TRBJ1-3, the V gene TRBV6-4, with D hard to call. The V and J ends lost 5 bases and 2 bases respectively, with 13 bases between them. CDR1 MRHNA and CDR2 SNTAGT come from the germline V gene. There are 15 residues in the CDR3. CDR3 protein: CASSSRNSTGNTIYF. CDR3 nucleotides: TGTGCCAGCAGTTCCCGCAACTCCACTGGAAACACCATATATTTT.

V is TRBV19 and J is TRBJ2-5; perhaps TRBD1 as D (6 bases). Trimming pared 2 bases from V and 5 bases from J, leaving 15 bases between. The germline V gene encodes CDR1 LNHDA and CDR2 SQIVND (reference sequence). The CDR3 extends over 15 amino acids. CDR3 DNA sequence: TGTGCCAGTAGTATAAGTTCTGGGGGCGGTGAGACCCAGTACTTC. Residues: CASSISSGGGETQYF.

The chain carries TRBV6-5 and TRBJ2-7, with TRBD1 matching 8 bases. This CDR3 is 14 amino acids long. CDR1 is MNHEY, CDR2 SVGAGI, per germline. V was clipped by 0 bases and J by 5 bases; unmatched bases: 3. This CDR3 is CASSYSQGANEQYF. The CDR3 DNA is TGTGCCAGCAGTTACTCGCAGGGGGCGAACGAGCAGTACTTC.

CDR3 in amino acids: CSAISGVEQFF. The CDR3 nucleotides are TGCAGTGCCATTAGCGGGGTAGAGCAGTTCTTC. The chain couples TRBV20-1 to TRBJ2-1; 8 bases align to TRBD2. The CDR3 loop spans 11 amino acids. CDR1 is DFQATT and CDR2 is SNEGSKA in the germline V gene (reference sequence). The V gene end was trimmed by 6 bases and the J gene end by 10 bases; junction bases not matched to a gene: 5.

The chain couples TRBV20-1 to TRBJ1-4; D is perhaps TRBD1 (5 bases). The CDR3 is made up of 11 amino acids. Germline V gives CDR1 DFQATT, CDR2 SNEGSKA (reference sequence). This CDR3 reads CRGGEGEKLFF. The CDR3 nucleotides are TGCAGGGGGGGTGAGGGTGAAAAACTGTTTTTT.

This clone was detected once. The genes are TRBV7-2 and TRBJ1-3; TRBD1 might be the D (5 bases). Germline values: CDR1 SGHTA, CDR2 FQGNSA. V was clipped by 3 bases and J by 4 bases, with 13 bases between them. The CDR3 consists of 15 residues. CDR3 sequence reads: CASSFQGITGNTIYF. Written as DNA, the CDR3 is TGTGCCAGCAGCTTTCAGGGAATTACGGGAAACACCATATATTTT. Full variable domain (missing parts from reference TRBV7-2 and TRBJ1-3): GAGVSQSPSNKVTEKGKDVELRCDPISGHTALYWYRQSLGQGLEFLIYFQGNSAPDKSGLPSDRFSAERTGGSVSTLTIQRTQQEDSAVYLCASSFQGITGNTIYFGEGSWLTVV.

This chain joins TRBV19 and TRBJ2-2; TRBD1 aligns across 7 bases. Trimming took 10 bases from V and 6 from J; bases not matched to a gene: 5. This CDR3 comprises 12 residues. Per germline, CDR1 LNHDA and CDR2 SQIVND (reference sequence). CDR3 protein: CATRQGPGELFF. Here the CDR3 DNA reads TGTGCCACACGACAGGGACCCGGGGAGCTGTTTTTT.

The chain is built from TRBV4-3 and TRBJ2-2; the D is unclear. The CDR3 has 13 residues. The V gene's germline CDR1 is LGHNA and CDR2 YSLEER. The V gene lost 0 bases and the J gene lost 7 bases, with 6 bases spanning the gap. In DNA, the CDR3 is TGCGCCAGCAGCCAAGACTTACTCGGGGAGCTGTTTTTT. Its translation: CASSQDLLGELFF.

The V and J genes are TRBV6-5 and TRBJ2-7, with 7 positions matching TRBD1. The V segment lost 5 bases and the J segment 2 bases; nucleotides outside the gene matches: 3. CDR3 size: 13 residues. Germline CDR1 reads MNHEY; CDR2 reads SVGAGI. The CDR3 nucleotides read TGTGCCAGCAGTCGGGACAGCCCCTACGAGCAGTACTTC. Its translation is CASSRDSPYEQYF.

This chain connects TRBV5-1 to TRBJ1-1, with D perhaps matching TRBD1 (6 bases). The CDR3 runs 14 residues. V was cut by 5 bases and J by 10 bases, with 21 bases left in between. CDR1 SGHRS and CDR2 YFSETQ come from the germline V gene. This CDR3 is CASRGDLGARRAFF. CDR3 coding DNA: TGCGCCAGCAGGGGAGACCTGGGGGCTCGGAGAGCTTTCTTT.

The chain recombines TRBV10-1 with TRBJ2-7; D may be TRBD2 (6 bases). The CDR3 length is 12 residues. Trimming took off 10 bases at V and 1 base at J, with 11 bases between the two ends. From germline, CDR1 is WNHNN and CDR2 SYGVQD (reference sequence). The CDR3 DNA reads TGCGCCACAGGACGGGGGTCCTACGAGCAGTACTTC. Protein product: CATGRGSYEQYF.

This chain joins TRBV18 and TRBJ1-3; 7 positions agree with TRBD1. Germline lookup yields CDR1 KGHSH and CDR2 LQKENI. The ends lost 6 bases at V and 4 bases at J; junction bases unmatched: 3. CDR3 length: 13 amino acids. The CDR3: CASSDREGNTIYF. CDR3 DNA sequence: TGTGCCAGCTCCGACAGGGAAGGAAACACCATATATTTT.

V gene TRBV28 combines with J gene TRBJ2-1; perhaps TRBD2 as D (8 bases). Trimming shortened V by 6 bases and J by 11 bases, and 26 bases separated the two germline ends. The CDR3 spans 16 residues. Germline V gives CDR1 MDHEN, CDR2 SYDVKM. The CDR3 spells CASSLEGAGGQDKQFF. DNA for the CDR3: TGTGCCAGCAGCCTCGAGGGGGCGGGGGGCCAGGATAAGCAGTTCTTC.

This clone was detected a few times. The rearrangement uses TRBV4-1 and TRBJ1-5; possibly TRBD1 for D (6 bases). This CDR3 has 16 residues. Trimming took off 0 bases at V and 1 base at J, with 10 bases between the two ends. CDR1 MGHRA and CDR2 YSYEKL come from the germline V gene. CDR3 DNA sequence: TGCGCCAGCAGCCAAGAGTGGACAGAAAGCAATCAGCCCCAGCATTTT. Protein: CASSQEWTESNQPQHF.

This chain joins TRBV19 and TRBJ1-4, with a possible D match to TRBD1 (6 bases). CDR1 and CDR2 from the germline V gene are LNHDA and SQIVND (reference sequence). V was trimmed by 10 bases and J by 0 bases, leaving 12 bases between them. The CDR3 is 14 residues long. CDR3 DNA: TGTGCCACGGCAGGGGTTACAACTAATGAAAAACTGTTTTTT. Translating gives CATAGVTTNEKLFF. Full variable domain (missing parts from reference TRBV19 and TRBJ1-4): DGGITQSPKYLFRKEGQNVTLSCEQNLNHDAMYWYRQDPGQGLRLIYYSQIVNDFQKGDIAEGYSVSREKKESFPLTVTSAQKNPTAFYLCATAGVTTNEKLFFGSGTQLSVL.